The 10 T cell receptor beta chains given below trace back to one sample, sequenced in a study of blood T cell repertoires in COVID-19. Assay used: immunoSEQ multiplex PCR; TCRdb lists only in-frame clones, some missing. The sample shows approximately 190,000 clones, approximately 85% of them seen only once. The sample comprised peripheral blood. The receptors stem from a woman aged 70-85 years with active or convalescent COVID-19.

In its sample, this clone was seen many times. The CDR3 bases are TGTGCCAGCAGCCCAACGACAGGGCGCAATGAGCAGTTCTTC. This codes for CASSPTTGRNEQFF. The rearrangement links TRBV7-6 to TRBJ2-1; 7 nucleotides agree with TRBD1. CDR1 is SGHVS and CDR2 is FNYEAQ in the germline V gene. V shed 5 bases, J shed 6 bases, and the junction held 7 bases outside the gene matches. CDR3 length equals 14 residues.

The rearrangement links TRBV4-1 to TRBJ2-7; D gene uncertain. The germline gives CDR1 MGHRA, CDR2 YSYEKL. This CDR3 comprises 13 residues. Trimming left V 4 bases short and J 5 bases short, with 12 bases between. DNA of the CDR3: TGCGCCAGCAGCCGAGCCGCGCGTGACGAGCAGTACTTC. Translating gives CASSRAARDEQYF.

The chain uses TRBV9 and TRBJ2-1; tentative D call: TRBD2 (5 bases). V dropped 2 bases and J dropped 7 bases, with 13 bases sitting between them. This CDR3 has 14 amino acids. CDR1 is SGDLS, CDR2 YYNGEE, per germline. As DNA, the CDR3 is TGTGCCAGCAGCGTCGGCCCTGCGGGTAATGAGCAGTTCTTC. This translates into CASSVGPAGNEQFF.

The rearrangement joins TRBV6-5 to TRBJ2-1; TRBD1 matches at 7 bases. J gave up 2 bases and V 6 bases, and 7 bases lay outside the gene matches. This CDR3 contains 15 residues. Germline CDR1 reads MNHEY; CDR2 reads SVGAGI. The CDR3 DNA sequence: TGTGCCAGCAGGACCGGGACAGACCCCTACAATGAGCAGTTCTTC. It translates to CASRTGTDPYNEQFF.

The rearrangement joins TRBV7-2 to TRBJ2-1; 7 nucleotides match TRBD1. V shed 4 bases and J 13 bases; nucleotides not matched to a gene: 7. Germline-derived CDR1 and CDR2 are SGHTA and FQGNSA. The CDR3 contains 12 residues. CDR3 amino acids: CASSSLGGPQFF. The CDR3 DNA reads TGTGCCAGCAGCTCCCTAGGGGGCCCTCAGTTCTTC.

The rearrangement joins TRBV7-9 to TRBJ2-2; D is possibly TRBD1 (9 bases). CDR1 and CDR2 (germline): SEHNR, FQNEAQ (reference sequence). This CDR3 is built from 17 residues. V gave up 3 bases and J gave up 4 bases, with 18 bases separating them. The CDR3 is CASSFRGGTGPTGELFF. For the CDR3, the DNA is TGTGCCAGCAGCTTCCGGGGGGGGACAGGGCCCACCGGGGAGCTGTTTTTT.

This sequence joins TRBV10-1 and TRBJ2-3, with D possibly being TRBD1 (6 bases). CDR3 length equals 16 residues. Germline V CDR1 and CDR2: WNHNN, SYGVQD (reference sequence). With 0 bases removed from V and 2 bases from J, the gap between germline ends came to 12 bases. CDR3 loop: CASSESRGKTTDTQYF. CDR3 sequence (DNA): TGCGCCAGCAGTGAGTCAAGGGGGAAAACCACAGATACGCAGTATTTT.

The chain combines TRBV7-9 with TRBJ1-4; TRBD1 matches 9 bases. Losses at the gene ends were 1 base for V and 7 bases for J; bases not matched to a gene: 4. Germline CDR1 SEHNR, CDR2 FQNEAQ (reference sequence). This CDR3 has 15 residues. CDR3 residues: CASSLGDRALEKLFF. The CDR3 DNA reads as TGTGCCAGCAGCTTAGGGGACAGGGCCCTTGAAAAACTGTTTTTT.

This clone was detected only a few times. The chain uses TRBV7-2 and TRBJ2-7, with unresolved D. This CDR3 comprises 15 residues. CDR1 SGHTA and CDR2 FQGNSA come from the germline V gene. The ends were cut back, 1 base at V and 0 bases at J, with 10 bases in the middle. CDR3 DNA sequence: TGTGCCAGCAGCTTAGAATCGGTTAGCTCCTACGAGCAGTACTTC. It encodes CASSLESVSSYEQYF.

This clone was observed once. V gene TRBV9 combines with J gene TRBJ2-7; D is perhaps TRBD1 (5 bases). The germline gives CDR1 SGDLS, CDR2 YYNGEE. V lost 0 bases to trimming and J lost 4 bases, with 17 bases between them. The CDR3 is 16 amino acids. Here the CDR3 reads CASSVAQGLGIYEQYF. The CDR3 nucleotides read TGTGCCAGCAGCGTAGCTCAGGGCCTAGGGATTTACGAGCAGTACTTC.